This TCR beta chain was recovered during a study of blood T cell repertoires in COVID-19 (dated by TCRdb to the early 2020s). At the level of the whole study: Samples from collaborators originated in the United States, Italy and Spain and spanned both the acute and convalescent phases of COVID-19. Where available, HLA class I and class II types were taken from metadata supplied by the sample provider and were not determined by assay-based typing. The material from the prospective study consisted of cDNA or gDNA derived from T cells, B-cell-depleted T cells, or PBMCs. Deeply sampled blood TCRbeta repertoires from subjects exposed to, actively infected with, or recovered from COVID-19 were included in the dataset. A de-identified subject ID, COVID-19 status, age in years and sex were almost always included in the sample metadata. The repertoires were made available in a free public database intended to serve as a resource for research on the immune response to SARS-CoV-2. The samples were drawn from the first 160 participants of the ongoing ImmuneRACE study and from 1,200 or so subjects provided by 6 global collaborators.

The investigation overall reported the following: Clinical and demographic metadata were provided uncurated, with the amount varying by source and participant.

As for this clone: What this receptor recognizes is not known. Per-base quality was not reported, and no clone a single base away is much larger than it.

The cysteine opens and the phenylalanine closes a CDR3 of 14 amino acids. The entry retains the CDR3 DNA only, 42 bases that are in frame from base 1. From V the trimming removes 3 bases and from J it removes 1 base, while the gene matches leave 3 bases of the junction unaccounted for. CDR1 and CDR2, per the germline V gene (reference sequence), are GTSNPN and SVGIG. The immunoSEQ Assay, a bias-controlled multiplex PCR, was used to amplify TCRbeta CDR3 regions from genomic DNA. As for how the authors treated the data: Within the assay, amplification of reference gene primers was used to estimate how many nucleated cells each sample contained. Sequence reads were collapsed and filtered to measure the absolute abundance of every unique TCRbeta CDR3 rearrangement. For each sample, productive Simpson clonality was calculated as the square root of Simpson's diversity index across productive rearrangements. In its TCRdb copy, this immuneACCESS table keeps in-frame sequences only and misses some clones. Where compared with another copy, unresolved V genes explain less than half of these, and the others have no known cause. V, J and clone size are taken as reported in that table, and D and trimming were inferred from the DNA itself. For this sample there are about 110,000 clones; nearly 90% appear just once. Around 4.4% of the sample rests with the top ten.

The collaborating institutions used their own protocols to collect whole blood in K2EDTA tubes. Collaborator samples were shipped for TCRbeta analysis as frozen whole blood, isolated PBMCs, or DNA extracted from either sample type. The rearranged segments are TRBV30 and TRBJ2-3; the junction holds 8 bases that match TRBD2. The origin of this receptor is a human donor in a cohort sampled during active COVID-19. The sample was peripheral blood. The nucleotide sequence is TGTGCCTGGAGATCGACTAGCGGCACAGATACGCAGTATTTT. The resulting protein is CAWRSTSGTDTQYF.